This T cell receptor (beta chain) originates from a study of OX40 agonist ivuxolimab in advanced cancers. Findings and caveats of the study: Expanded clones belonging to CD8+ T cells outnumbered, on average, those of CD4+.

The germline CDR1 and CDR2 sequences are MDHEN and SYDVKM. This CDR3 has 15 residues. Trimming cost V 5 bases and J 2 bases, with 16 bases left between them. On this clone itself: The target antigen is unknown.

Assay used: immunoSEQ multiplex PCR; TCRdb lists only in-frame clones, some missing. The sample has 60,000 or so clones; approximately 84% are singletons. Specimen: CD4+ or CD8+ T cells sorted from blood, collected in a trial of the OX40 agonist ivuxolimab. This chain uses TRBV28 with TRBJ2-7; possible D gene TRBD1, 5 bases. The receptor comes from an adult with an advanced solid tumor such as melanoma, head and neck, liver or kidney cancer. CDR3 DNA sequence: TGTGCCAGCAGTGCCCGGAGACAGTTAACCTACGAGCAGTACTTC. Its protein is CASSARRQLTYEQYF.